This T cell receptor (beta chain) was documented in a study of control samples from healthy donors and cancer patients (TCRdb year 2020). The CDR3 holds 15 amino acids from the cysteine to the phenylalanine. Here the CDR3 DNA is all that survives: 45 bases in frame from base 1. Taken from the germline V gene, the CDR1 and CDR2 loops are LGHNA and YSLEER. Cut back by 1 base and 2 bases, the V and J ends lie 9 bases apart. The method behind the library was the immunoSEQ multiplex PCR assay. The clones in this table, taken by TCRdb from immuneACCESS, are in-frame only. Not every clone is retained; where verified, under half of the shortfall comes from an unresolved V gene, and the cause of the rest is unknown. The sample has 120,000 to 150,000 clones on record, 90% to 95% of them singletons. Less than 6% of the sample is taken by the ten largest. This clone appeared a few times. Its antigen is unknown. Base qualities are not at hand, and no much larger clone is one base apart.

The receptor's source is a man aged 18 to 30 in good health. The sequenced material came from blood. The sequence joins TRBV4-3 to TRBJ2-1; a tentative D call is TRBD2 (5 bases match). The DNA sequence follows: TGCGCCAGCAGCCAAGGACCTAGCCCCTACAATGAGCAGTTCTTC. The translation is CASSQGPSPYNEQFF.